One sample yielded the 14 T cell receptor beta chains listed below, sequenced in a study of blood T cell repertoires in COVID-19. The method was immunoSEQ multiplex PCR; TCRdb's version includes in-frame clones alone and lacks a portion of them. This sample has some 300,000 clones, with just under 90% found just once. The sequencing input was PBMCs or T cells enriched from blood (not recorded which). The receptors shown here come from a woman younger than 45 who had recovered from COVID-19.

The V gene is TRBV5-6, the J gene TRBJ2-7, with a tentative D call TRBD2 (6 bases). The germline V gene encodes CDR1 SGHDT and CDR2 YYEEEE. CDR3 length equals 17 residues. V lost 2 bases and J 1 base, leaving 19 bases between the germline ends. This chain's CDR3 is CASSFGWGVLPSYEQYF. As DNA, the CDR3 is TGTGCCAGCAGCTTCGGATGGGGGGTCCTACCATCCTACGAGCAGTACTTC.

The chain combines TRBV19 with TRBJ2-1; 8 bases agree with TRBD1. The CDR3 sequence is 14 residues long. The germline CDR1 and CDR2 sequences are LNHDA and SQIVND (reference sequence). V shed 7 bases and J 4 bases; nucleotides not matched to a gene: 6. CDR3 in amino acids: CASKLQGAYNEQFF. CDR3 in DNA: TGTGCCAGTAAATTGCAGGGGGCTTACAATGAGCAGTTCTTC.

The CDR3 DNA sequence: TGTGCCAGCAGTTTAAGGGACTCCGCGTTACCGCGCAATGAGCAGTTCTTC. Translating it yields CASSLRDSALPRNEQFF. The V gene is TRBV28, the J gene TRBJ2-1, with D perhaps matching TRBD2 (6 bases). The CDR3 length is 17 residues. Germline loops: CDR1 MDHEN, CDR2 SYDVKM. V was shortened by 2 bases and J by 6 bases, with 20 bases between the two germline ends. The full variable domain, in which reference TRBV28 and TRBJ2-1 provide the parts outside the CDR3, is DVKVTQSSRYLVKRTGEKVFLECVQDMDHENMFWYRQDPGLGLRLIYFSYDVKMKEKGDIPEGYSVSREKKERFSLILESASTNQTSMYLCASSLRDSALPRNEQFFGPGTRLTVL.

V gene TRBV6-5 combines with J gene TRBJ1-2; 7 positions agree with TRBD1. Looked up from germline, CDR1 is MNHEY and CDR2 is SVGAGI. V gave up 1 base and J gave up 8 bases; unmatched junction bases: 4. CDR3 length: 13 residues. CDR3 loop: CASSYWTGRGYTF. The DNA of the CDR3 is TGTGCCAGCAGTTACTGGACAGGAAGAGGCTACACCTTC.

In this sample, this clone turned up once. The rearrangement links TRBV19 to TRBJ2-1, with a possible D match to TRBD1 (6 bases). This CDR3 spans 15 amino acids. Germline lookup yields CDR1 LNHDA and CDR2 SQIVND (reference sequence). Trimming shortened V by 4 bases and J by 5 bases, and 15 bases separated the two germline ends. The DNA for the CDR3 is TGTGCCAGTAGTACCCAGGGGACCCAACACAATGAGCAGTTCTTC. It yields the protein CASSTQGTQHNEQFF.

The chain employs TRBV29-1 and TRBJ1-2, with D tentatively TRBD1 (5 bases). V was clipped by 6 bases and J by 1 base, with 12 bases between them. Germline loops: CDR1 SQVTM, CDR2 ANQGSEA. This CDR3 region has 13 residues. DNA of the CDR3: TGCAGCGTCATGACAGACCTTAACTATGGCTACACCTTC. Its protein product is CSVMTDLNYGYTF.

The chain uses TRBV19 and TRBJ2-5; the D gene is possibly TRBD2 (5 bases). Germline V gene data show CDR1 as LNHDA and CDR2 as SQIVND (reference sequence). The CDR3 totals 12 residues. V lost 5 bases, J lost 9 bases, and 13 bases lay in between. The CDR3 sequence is CASSVLNGAQYF. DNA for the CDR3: TGTGCCAGTAGTGTCCTAAACGGGGCCCAGTACTTC.

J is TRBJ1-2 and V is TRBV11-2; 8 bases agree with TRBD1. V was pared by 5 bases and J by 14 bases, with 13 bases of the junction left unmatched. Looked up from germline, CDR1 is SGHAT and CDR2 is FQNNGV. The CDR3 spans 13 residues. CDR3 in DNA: TGTGCCAGCAGCCGGACCGGACAGGGATCGGGGACCTTC. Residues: CASSRTGQGSGTF.

CDR3 protein: CASSLVQGDQPQHF. CDR3 bases: TGTGCCAGCAGCTTGGTCCAGGGGGATCAGCCCCAGCATTTT. The rearrangement joins TRBV5-8 to TRBJ1-5; TRBD1 matches 7 bases. Trimming at V came to 0 bases and at J to 5 bases, leaving 2 bases not matched to a gene. CDR1 and CDR2 from the germline V gene are SGHTS and YDEGEE. The CDR3 sequence is 14 residues long. Drawing the rest from reference TRBV5-8 and TRBJ1-5, the complete variable domain is EAGVTQSPTHLIKTRGQQATLRCSPISGHTSVYWYQQALGLGLQFLLWYDEGEERNRGNFPPRFSGRQFPNYSSELNVNALELEDSALYLCASSLVQGDQPQHFGDGTRLSIL.

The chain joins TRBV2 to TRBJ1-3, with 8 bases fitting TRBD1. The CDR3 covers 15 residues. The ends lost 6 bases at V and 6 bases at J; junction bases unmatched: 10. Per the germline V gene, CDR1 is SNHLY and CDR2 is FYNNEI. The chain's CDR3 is CASRQEDRVQNTIYF. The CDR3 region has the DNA TGTGCCAGCAGGCAAGAGGACAGGGTTCAAAACACCATATATTTT. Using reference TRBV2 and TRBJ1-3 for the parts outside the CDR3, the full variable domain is EPEVTQTPSHQVTQMGQEVILRCVPISNHLYFYWYRQILGQKVEFLVSFYNNEISEKSEIFDDQFSVERPDGSNFTLKIRSTKLEDSAMYFCASRQEDRVQNTIYFGEGSWLTVV.

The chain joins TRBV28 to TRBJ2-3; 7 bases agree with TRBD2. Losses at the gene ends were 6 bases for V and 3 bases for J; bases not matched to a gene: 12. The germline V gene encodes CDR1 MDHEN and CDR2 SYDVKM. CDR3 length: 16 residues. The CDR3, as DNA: TGTGCCAGCAGCCACACTAGCGCTCCCGGGACAGATACGCAGTATTTT. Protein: CASSHTSAPGTDTQYF.

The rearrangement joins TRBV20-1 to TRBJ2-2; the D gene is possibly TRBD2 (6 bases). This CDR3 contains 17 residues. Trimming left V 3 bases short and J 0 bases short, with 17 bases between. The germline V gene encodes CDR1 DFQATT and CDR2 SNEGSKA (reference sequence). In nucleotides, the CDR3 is TGCAGTGCTAGTTCGCTAGCGCCAATAGCGAACACCGGGGAGCTGTTTTTT. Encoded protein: CSASSLAPIANTGELFF.

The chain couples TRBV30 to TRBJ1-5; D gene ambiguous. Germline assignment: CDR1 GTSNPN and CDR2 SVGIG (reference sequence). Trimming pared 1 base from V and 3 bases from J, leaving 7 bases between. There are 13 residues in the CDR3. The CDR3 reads CAWSGRDNQPQHF. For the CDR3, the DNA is TGTGCCTGGAGTGGGCGGGACAATCAGCCCCAGCATTTT.

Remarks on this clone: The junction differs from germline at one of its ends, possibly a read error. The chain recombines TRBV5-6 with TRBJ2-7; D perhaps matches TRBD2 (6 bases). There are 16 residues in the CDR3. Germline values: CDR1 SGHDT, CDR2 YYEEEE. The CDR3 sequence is CASSLEGRKSNYEQYF. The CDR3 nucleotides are TGTGCCAGCAGTTTGGAGGGGCGGAAATCTAACTACGAGCAGTACTTC. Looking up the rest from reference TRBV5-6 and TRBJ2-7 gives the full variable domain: DAGVTQSPTHLIKTRGQQVTLRCSPKSGHDTVSWYQQALGQGPQFIFQYYEEEERQRGNFPDRFSGHQFPNYSSELNVNALLLGDSALYLCASSLEGRKSNYEQYFGPGTRLTVT.